One sample yielded the 11 T cell receptor beta chains listed below, sequenced in a study of T cells in tuberculosis. Sorting used thawed, overnight-rested PBMC stained with anti-CD3, a viability dye and GMM-loaded CD1B tetramer. C32 glucose monomycolate from Rhodococcus equi was loaded onto the CD1B tetramers. Only in-frame clones appear in the TCRdb table, and some are missing; sequencing was by immunoSEQ multiplex PCR. The sample consists of roughly 60,000 clones, about 86% of them appearing once. The specimen sequenced was CD1b-GMM tetramer-negative cells sorted from PBMCs. The source of these receptors is an adult woman with latent tuberculosis.

V is TRBV7-2 and J is TRBJ1-3; 9 nucleotides align to TRBD1. Germline loops: CDR1 SGHTA, CDR2 FQGNSA. This CDR3 is 15 amino acids long. V gave up 5 bases and J gave up 4 bases; unmatched junction bases: 6. This CDR3 is CASSPYRGLGNTIYF. CDR3 bases: TGTGCCAGCAGCCCGTACAGGGGGCTAGGAAACACCATATATTTT. Supplemented by reference TRBV7-2 and TRBJ1-3, the full variable domain reads GAGVSQSPSNKVTEKGKDVELRCDPISGHTALYWYRQSLGQGLEFLIYFQGNSAPDKSGLPSDRFSAERTGGSVSTLTIQRTQQEDSAVYLCASSPYRGLGNTIYFGEGSWLTVV.

This chain connects TRBV7-6 to TRBJ2-1, with D possibly matching TRBD2 (5 bases). CDR3 length: 13 residues. Germline assignment: CDR1 SGHVS and CDR2 FNYEAQ. The V end was cut by 2 bases, the J end by 6 bases, with 8 bases between. CDR3 amino acids: CASSLNGVNEQFF. The CDR3 nucleotides are TGTGCCAGCAGCTTAAACGGGGTCAATGAGCAGTTCTTC.

The chain employs TRBV28 and TRBJ1-2; 11 bases are shared with TRBD1. The CDR3 is 16 residues long. The V gene end was trimmed by 4 bases and the J gene end by 2 bases; junction bases not matched to a gene: 6. The germline V gene has CDR1 MDHEN and CDR2 SYDVKM. Here the CDR3 reads CASSSFGQGANYGYTF. CDR3 bases: TGTGCCAGCAGTTCCTTCGGACAGGGGGCAAACTATGGCTACACCTTC.

The V gene is TRBV4-1, the J gene TRBJ2-7; TRBD2 matches 9 bases. The CDR3 loop spans 13 amino acids. Trimming at V came to 4 bases and at J to 6 bases, leaving 4 bases not matched to a gene. CDR1 and CDR2 from the germline V gene are MGHRA and YSYEKL. The CDR3 reads CASSRGLASEQYF. The CDR3 nucleotides are TGCGCCAGCAGCCGAGGACTAGCGAGCGAGCAGTACTTC.

The chain has TRBV7-8 and TRBJ2-7, with 9 nucleotides matching TRBD1. Germline CDR1 SGHVS, CDR2 FQNEAQ. This CDR3 comprises 18 residues. Germline trimming cut 1 base from V and 4 bases from J; bases unmatched to any gene: 14. The CDR3, as DNA: TGTGCCAGCAGCTTAGGAGGGGGACAGGGAAAAAAAGAGTACGAGCAGTACTTC. Its protein product is CASSLGGGQGKKEYEQYF.

The rearrangement uses TRBV30 and TRBJ2-5, with 8 nucleotides matching TRBD2. With 2 bases clipped from V and 1 base from J, the junction kept 9 bases outside the gene matches. The CDR3 contains 16 residues. Germline values: CDR1 GTSNPN, CDR2 SVGIG (reference sequence). The CDR3 sequence is CAWSLFGREGQETQYF. Here the CDR3 DNA reads TGTGCCTGGAGTCTGTTCGGGAGGGAGGGCCAAGAGACCCAGTACTTC. Together with reference TRBV30 and TRBJ2-5, the CDR3 gives the full variable domain: SQTIHQWPATLVQPVGSPLSLECTVEGTSNPNLYWYRQAAGRGLQLLFYSVGIGQISSEVPQNLSASRPQDRQFILSSKKLLLSDSGFYLCAWSLFGREGQETQYFGPGTRLLVL.

V gene TRBV11-2 combines with J gene TRBJ2-5, with TRBD2 identical over 7 bases. V lost 1 base to trimming and J lost 5 bases; unmatched junction nucleotides: 4. There are 14 residues in the CDR3. Germline-derived CDR1 and CDR2 are SGHAT and FQNNGV. DNA for the CDR3: TGTGCCAGCAGCTTAGGGGCTAGCGGTGAGACCCAGTACTTC. It specifies CASSLGASGETQYF.

The V and J genes are TRBV2 and TRBJ2-7; TRBD1 matches 9 bases. The V gene's germline CDR1 is SNHLY and CDR2 FYNNEI. V dropped 8 bases and J dropped 6; count of bases not matched to a gene: 11. The CDR3 is 14 residues long. This CDR3 is CASQLGQGGVEQYF. For the CDR3, the DNA is TGTGCCAGCCAACTGGGACAGGGAGGGGTCGAGCAGTACTTC.

The chain joins TRBV11-3 to TRBJ2-7; perhaps TRBD1 as D (6 bases). V lost 5 bases and J 3 bases, leaving 14 bases between the germline ends. Germline V lookup: CDR1 SGHNT, CDR2 YENEEA. The CDR3 length is 14 residues. The CDR3 loop reads CASSPEGHSYEQYF. CDR3 nucleotide sequence: TGTGCCAGCAGCCCCGAGGGACACAGCTACGAGCAGTACTTC.

The chain carries TRBV28 and TRBJ2-7; 7 nucleotides agree with TRBD1. The J segment lost 6 bases and the V segment lost 2 bases, leaving 10 bases of the junction unmatched. Germline V gives CDR1 MDHEN, CDR2 SYDVKM. The CDR3 totals 15 residues. The CDR3 is CASSLIRDSRGEQYF. The CDR3 DNA is TGTGCCAGCAGTTTAATCCGGGACAGTCGTGGCGAGCAGTACTTC.

The chain employs TRBV7-8 and TRBJ2-7; tentatively, D is TRBD2 (6 bases). Trimming removed 2 bases from V and 0 bases from J, with 14 bases in between. This CDR3 contains 16 residues. The germline V gene has CDR1 SGHVS and CDR2 FQNEAQ. CDR3 region: CASSLTFSGSSYEQYF. Written as DNA, the CDR3 is TGTGCCAGCAGCTTAACATTTAGCGGCAGCTCCTACGAGCAGTACTTC.